Listed below are T cell receptor beta chains from one sample, sequenced in a study of CD8 T cells in ankylosing spondylitis. TCRdb processed the 5' RACE reads anew with MiXCR; each CDR3 protein has one entry. The sample comprises 800,000 to 900,000 distinct CDR3 sequences, approximately 12% of which are singletons, and approximately 0.46% rests with the top ten. Sequences were obtained from blood, either unsorted or a sorted T cell fraction (not recorded which). Source of these receptors: a male donor with ankylosing spondylitis. CDR3s include the opening cysteine and the closing phenylalanine or tryptophan. The order of the fields is V gene, CDR3 length, CDR3 protein.

v_call: TRBV6-5
cdr3_length: 14
cdr3_aa: CASSYQGSLEKLFF

v_call: TRBV20-1
cdr3_length: 14
cdr3_aa: CSATGPPLTDTQYF

v_call: TRBV6-1
cdr3_length: 14
cdr3_aa: CASRQGGLDEKLFF

v_call: TRBV5-5
cdr3_length: 17
cdr3_aa: CASSQVGTRMNNYGYTF

v_call: TRBV4-3
cdr3_length: 16
cdr3_aa: CASSRTSGGPGETQYF

v_call: TRBV7-2
cdr3_length: 14
cdr3_aa: CASSLIGASYEQYF

v_call: TRBV20-1
cdr3_length: 14
cdr3_aa: CSARLLAGGYEQYF

v_call: TRBV6-1
cdr3_length: 17
cdr3_aa: CASSQLAGALGANVLTF

v_call: TRBV20-1
cdr3_length: 17
cdr3_aa: CSARDGTSGSYRYEQYF

v_call: TRBV4-1
cdr3_length: 16
cdr3_aa: CASSYGLAGADRKQFF

v_call: TRBV20-1
cdr3_length: 15
cdr3_aa: CSAGALRIANEKLFF

v_call: TRBV11-3
cdr3_length: 14
cdr3_aa: CASSSGQMNTEAFF

v_call: TRBV7-2
cdr3_length: 15
cdr3_aa: CASSPARGSYNEQFF

v_call: TRBV6-5
cdr3_length: 15
cdr3_aa: CASRITSGRSGELFF

v_call: TRBV20-1
cdr3_length: 13
cdr3_aa: CSAGAETYNEQFF

v_call: TRBV24-1
cdr3_length: 15
cdr3_aa: CATSDPGGAENIQYF

v_call: TRBV6-1
cdr3_length: 13
cdr3_aa: CASRDSGSYEQYF

v_call: TRBV7-7
cdr3_length: 15
cdr3_aa: CASSPGTSGYYEQYF

v_call: TRBV7-2
cdr3_length: 14
cdr3_aa: CASSNQPLYTEAFF

v_call: TRBV6-5
cdr3_length: 14
cdr3_aa: CASGLPLGSETQYF